This T cell receptor beta chain was captured in a study of Ad26.COV2.S vaccination and SARS-CoV-2 variants. Findings and limits, study-wide: Spike-specific TCR breadth in vaccine recipients exceeded that seen in placebo recipients.

Germline CDR1 is MDHEN and CDR2 is SYDVKM. V lost 1 base and J lost 2; bases outside the gene matches: 2. The CDR3 spans 14 residues. Described treatment: around 19 received Ad26.COV2.S at low or high dose, single or two shots; about 5 received placebo; per-sample allocation not given. Samples were taken on day 63 after the first vaccine or placebo injection. Repertoires were generated with immunoSEQ multiplex PCR, while TCRdb's copy carries only in-frame clones and drops some. This table holds 440,000 or so clones, 92% found once. For this clone: Its matching antigen is unknown.

This chain connects TRBV28 to TRBJ2-7, with 7 nucleotides matching TRBD2. The material was peripheral blood, obtained in a trial of Ad26.COV2.S vaccine versus placebo. This TCR was sampled from a person between 18 and 65 years old who received the Ad26.COV2.S COVID-19 vaccine or a placebo. In DNA form, the CDR3 reads TGTGCCAGCAGTTTATTCCGGGGGGCCTACGAGCAGTACTTC. Translation gives CASSLFRGAYEQYF.